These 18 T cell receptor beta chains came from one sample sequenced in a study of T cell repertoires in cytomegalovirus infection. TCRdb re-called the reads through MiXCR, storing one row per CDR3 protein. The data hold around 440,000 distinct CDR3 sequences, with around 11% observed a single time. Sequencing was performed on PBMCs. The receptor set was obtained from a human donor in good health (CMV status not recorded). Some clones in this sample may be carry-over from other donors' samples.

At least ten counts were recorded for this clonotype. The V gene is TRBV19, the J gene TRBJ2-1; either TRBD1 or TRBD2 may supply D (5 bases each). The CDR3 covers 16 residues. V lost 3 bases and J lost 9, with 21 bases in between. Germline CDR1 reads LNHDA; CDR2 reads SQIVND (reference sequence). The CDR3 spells CASSISNPYDGGEQFF. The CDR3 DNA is TGTGCCAGTAGTATTAGTAATCCCTACGATGGGGGTGAGCAGTTCTTC.

The CDR3 bases are TGTGCCAGCAGCTTACAGGGGGAAACCTACGAGCAGTACTTC. Protein: CASSLQGETYEQYF. The rearrangement uses TRBV28 and TRBJ2-7; 8 bases are a match to TRBD1. The CDR3 spans 14 residues. The germline gives CDR1 MDHEN, CDR2 SYDVKM. Losses at the gene ends were 6 bases for V and 2 bases for J; bases not matched to a gene: 6. Based on the CDR3 plus reference TRBV28 and TRBJ2-7, the full variable domain is DVKVTQSSRYLVKRTGEKVFLECVQDMDHENMFWYRQDPGLGLRLIYFSYDVKMKEKGDIPEGYSVSREKKERFSLILESASTNQTSMYLCASSLQGETYEQYFGPGTRLTVT.

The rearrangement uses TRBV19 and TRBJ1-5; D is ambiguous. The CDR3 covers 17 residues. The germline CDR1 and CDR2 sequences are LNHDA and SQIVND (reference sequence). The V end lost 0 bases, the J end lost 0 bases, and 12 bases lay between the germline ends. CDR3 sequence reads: CASSIEGLIYSNQPQHF. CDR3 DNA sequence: TGTGCCAGTAGTATAGAAGGGCTGATATATAGCAATCAGCCCCAGCATTTT.

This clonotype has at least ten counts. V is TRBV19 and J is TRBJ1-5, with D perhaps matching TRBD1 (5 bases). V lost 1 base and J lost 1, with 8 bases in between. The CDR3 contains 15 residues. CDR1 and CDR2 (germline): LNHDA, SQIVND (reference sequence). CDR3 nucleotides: TGTGCCAGTAGTATAGGGGGCGCGAGCAATCAGCCCCAGCATTTT. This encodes CASSIGGASNQPQHF.

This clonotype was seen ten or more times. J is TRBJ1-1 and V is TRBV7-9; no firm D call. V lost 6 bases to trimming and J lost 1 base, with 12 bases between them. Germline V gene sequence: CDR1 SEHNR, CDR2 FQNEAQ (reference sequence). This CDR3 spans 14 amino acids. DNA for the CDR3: TGTGCCAGCAGGATCACCGATTCGAACACTGAAGCTTTCTTT. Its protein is CASRITDSNTEAFF.

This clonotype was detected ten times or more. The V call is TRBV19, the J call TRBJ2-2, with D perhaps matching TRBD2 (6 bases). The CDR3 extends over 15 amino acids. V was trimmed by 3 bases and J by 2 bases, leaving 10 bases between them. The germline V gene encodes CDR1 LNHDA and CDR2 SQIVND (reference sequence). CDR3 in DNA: TGTGCCAGTAGTATCAGACTAGGTAACACCGGGGAGCTGTTTTTT. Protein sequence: CASSIRLGNTGELFF.

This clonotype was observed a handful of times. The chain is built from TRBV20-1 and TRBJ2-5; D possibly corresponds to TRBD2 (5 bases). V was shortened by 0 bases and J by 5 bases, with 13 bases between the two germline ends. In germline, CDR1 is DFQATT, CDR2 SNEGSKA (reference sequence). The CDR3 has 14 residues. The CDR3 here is CSARDRVGGETQYF. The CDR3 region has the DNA TGCAGTGCTAGAGATCGGGTGGGCGGGGAGACCCAGTACTTC.

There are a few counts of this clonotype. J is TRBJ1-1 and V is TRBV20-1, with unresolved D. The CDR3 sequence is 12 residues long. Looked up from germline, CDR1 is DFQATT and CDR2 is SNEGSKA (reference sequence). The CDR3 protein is CGNSPFNTEAFF. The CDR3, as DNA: TGCGGCAATTCGCCGTTCAACACTGAAGCTTTCTTT.

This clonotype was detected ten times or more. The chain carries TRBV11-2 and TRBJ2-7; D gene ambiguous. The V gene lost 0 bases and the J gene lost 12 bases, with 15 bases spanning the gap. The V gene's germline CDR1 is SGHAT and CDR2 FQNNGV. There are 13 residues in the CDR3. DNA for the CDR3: TGTGCCAGCAGCTTAGACCAGGATATCATGCGGTACTTC. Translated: CASSLDQDIMRYF.

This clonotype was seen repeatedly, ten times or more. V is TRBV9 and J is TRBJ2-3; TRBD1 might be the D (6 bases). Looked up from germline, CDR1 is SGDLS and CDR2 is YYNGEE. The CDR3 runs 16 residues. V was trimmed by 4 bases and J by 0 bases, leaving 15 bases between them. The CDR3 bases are TGTGCCAGCAGCCCTTGGCGAGGACAGAGCACAGATACGCAGTATTTT. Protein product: CASSPWRGQSTDTQYF. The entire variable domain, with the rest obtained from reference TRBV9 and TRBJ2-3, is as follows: DSGVTQTPKHLITATGQRVTLRCSPRSGDLSVYWYQQSLDQGLQFLIQYYNGEERAKGNILERFSAQQFPDLHSELNLSSLELGDSALYFCASSPWRGQSTDTQYFGPGTRLTVL.

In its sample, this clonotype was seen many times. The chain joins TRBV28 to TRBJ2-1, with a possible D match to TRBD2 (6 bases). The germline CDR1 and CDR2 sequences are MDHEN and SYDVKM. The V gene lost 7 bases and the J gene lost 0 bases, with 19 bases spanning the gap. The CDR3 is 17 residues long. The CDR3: CASTTLDRGSSYNEQFF. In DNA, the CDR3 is TGTGCCAGCACAACCCTCGATCGGGGGAGCTCCTACAATGAGCAGTTCTTC.

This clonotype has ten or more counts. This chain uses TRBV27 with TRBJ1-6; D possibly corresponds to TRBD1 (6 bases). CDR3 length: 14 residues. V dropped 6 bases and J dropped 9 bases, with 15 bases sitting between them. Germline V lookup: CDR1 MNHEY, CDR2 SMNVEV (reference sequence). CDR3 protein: CASRWAQDSSPLHF. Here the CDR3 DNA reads TGTGCCAGCAGATGGGCTCAGGACAGTTCACCCCTCCACTTT.

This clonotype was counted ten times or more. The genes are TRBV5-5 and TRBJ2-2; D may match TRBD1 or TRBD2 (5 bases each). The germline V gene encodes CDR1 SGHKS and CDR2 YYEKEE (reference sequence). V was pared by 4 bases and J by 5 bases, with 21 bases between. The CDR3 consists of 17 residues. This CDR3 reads CASSPGRWADGTGELFF. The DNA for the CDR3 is TGTGCCAGCAGCCCGGGGCGATGGGCCGACGGAACCGGGGAGCTGTTTTTT.

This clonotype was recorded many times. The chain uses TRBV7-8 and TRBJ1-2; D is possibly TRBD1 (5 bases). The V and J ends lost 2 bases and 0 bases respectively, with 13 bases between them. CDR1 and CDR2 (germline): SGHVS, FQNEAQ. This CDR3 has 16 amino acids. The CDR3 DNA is TGTGCCAGCAGCTTATCCATCCGGGGGGCTAACTATGGCTACACCTTC. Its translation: CASSLSIRGANYGYTF.

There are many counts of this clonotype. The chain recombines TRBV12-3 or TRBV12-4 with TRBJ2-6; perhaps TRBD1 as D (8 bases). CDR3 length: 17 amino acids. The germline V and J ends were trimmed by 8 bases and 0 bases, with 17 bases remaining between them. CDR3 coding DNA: TGTGCCAGCGGGGGGGACAGGCCTCTCTCTGGGGCCAACGTCCTGACTTTC. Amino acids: CASGGDRPLSGANVLTF.

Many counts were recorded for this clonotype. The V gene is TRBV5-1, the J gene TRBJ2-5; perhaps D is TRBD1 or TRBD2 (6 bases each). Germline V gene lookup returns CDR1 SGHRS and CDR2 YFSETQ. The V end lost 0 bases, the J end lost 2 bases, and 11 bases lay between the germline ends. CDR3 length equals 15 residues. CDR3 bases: TGCGCCAGCAGCTTGGCTCTAGGGGGGCAAGAGACCCAGTACTTC. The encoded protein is CASSLALGGQETQYF.

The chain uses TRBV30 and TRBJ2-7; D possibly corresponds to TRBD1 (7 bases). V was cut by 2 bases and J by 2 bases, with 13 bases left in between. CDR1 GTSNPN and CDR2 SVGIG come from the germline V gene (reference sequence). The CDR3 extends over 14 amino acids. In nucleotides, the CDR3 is TGTGCCTGGAGTTCGGGGGACAGAGCCTACGAGCAGTACTTC. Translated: CAWSSGDRAYEQYF. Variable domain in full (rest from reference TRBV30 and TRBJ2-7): SQTIHQWPATLVQPVGSPLSLECTVEGTSNPNLYWYRQAAGRGLQLLFYSVGIGQISSEVPQNLSASRPQDRQFILSSKKLLLSDSGFYLCAWSSGDRAYEQYFGPGTRLTVT.

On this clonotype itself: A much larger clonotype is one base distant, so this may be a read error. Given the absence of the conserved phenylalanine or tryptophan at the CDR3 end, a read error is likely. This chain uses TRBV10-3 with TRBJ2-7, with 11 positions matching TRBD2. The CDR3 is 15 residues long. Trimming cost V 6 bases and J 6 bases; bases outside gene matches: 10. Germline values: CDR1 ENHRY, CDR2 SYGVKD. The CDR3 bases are TGTGCCATCAGAGTTAGCGGGAGGGCCGGGGGCGAGCAGTACTCC. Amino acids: CAIRVSGRAGGEQYS.